This TCR beta chain was identified in a study of T-cell memory formation after mild COVID-19. As for the study in general: TCR clusters showed largely donor specificity.

General study findings and limits: Clones contracting across day 15 to 85 had a balanced CD4/CD8 profile; later expanding clones leaned CD4+. Clones which contracted sat mainly in CM and EM if CD4+, and in EMRA if CD8+.

The CDR3 is 12 residues long. V was trimmed by 5 bases and J by 5 bases, leaving 9 bases between them. In germline, CDR1 is SGHTA, CDR2 FQGTGA. This clonotype was recorded many times. Antigen unknown. Each CDR3 protein gets one entry after TCRdb re-called the 5' RACE reads with MiXCR. The sample has approximately 450,000 distinct CDR3 sequences, 18% seen once. The sequence came from an adult woman who had mild COVID-19 (a few samples of this study predate the infection). Cell type and time point are not known. Source material: PBMCs or a T cell subset sorted from them (not recorded which). The rearrangement joins TRBV7-3 to TRBJ1-1; tentatively, D is TRBD1 (6 bases). The CDR3 nucleotides are TGTGCCAGCAGCGAGGGGGATACTGAAGCTTTCTTT. Residues: CASSEGDTEAFF.